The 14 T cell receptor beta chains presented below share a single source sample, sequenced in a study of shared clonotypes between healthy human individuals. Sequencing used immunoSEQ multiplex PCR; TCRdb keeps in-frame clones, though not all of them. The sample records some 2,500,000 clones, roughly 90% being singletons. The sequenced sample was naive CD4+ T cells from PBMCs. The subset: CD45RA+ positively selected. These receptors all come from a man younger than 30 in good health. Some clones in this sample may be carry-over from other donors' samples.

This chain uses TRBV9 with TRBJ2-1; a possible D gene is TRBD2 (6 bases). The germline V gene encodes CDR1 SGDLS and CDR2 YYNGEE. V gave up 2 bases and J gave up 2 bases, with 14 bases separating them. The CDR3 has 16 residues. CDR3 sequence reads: CASSVAGQGAYNEQFF. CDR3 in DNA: TGTGCCAGCAGCGTCGCGGGGCAGGGTGCCTACAATGAGCAGTTCTTC.

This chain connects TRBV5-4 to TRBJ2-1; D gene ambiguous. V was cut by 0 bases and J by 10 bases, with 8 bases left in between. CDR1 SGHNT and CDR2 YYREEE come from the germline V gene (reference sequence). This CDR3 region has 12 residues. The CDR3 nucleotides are TGTGCCAGCAGCTTGGATTCAGGAGAGCAGTTCTTC. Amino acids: CASSLDSGEQFF.

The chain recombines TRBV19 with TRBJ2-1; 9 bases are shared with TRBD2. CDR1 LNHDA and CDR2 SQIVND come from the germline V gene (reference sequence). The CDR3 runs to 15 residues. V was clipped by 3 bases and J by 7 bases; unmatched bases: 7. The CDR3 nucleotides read TGTGCCAGTAGTATTCGTTTAGCGGGAGAGAATGAGCAGTTCTTC. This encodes CASSIRLAGENEQFF.

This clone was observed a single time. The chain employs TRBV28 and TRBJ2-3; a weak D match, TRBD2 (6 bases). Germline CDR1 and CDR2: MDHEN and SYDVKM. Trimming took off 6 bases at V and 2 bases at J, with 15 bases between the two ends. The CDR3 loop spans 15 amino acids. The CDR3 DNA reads TGTGCCAGCAGCCGAACAAGGGACTTCACAGATACGCAGTATTTT. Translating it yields CASSRTRDFTDTQYF.

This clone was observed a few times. CDR3 DNA sequence: TGCGCCAGCAGCCAAGATCTTAGGAGGACTGAAGCTTTCTTT. Encoded protein: CASSQDLRRTEAFF. The chain combines TRBV4-1 with TRBJ1-1; the D is unclear. This CDR3 has 14 residues. Trimming removed 0 bases at V and 5 bases at J, with 10 bases between. The germline V gene has CDR1 MGHRA and CDR2 YSYEKL.

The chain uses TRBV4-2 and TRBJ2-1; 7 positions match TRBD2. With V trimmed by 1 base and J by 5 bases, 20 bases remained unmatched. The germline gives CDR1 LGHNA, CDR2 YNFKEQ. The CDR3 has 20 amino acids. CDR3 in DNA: TGTGCCAGCAGCCAAGCCCCCCTAGCGGACTTCCGAGAACGCGACAATGAGCAGTTCTTC. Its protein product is CASSQAPLADFRERDNEQFF.

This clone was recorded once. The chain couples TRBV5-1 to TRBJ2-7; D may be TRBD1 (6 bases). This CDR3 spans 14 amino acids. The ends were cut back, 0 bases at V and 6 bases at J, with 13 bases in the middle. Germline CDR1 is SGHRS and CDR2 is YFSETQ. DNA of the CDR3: TGCGCCAGCAGCTTGGGGGCAGGGGTGAGCGAGCAGTACTTC. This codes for CASSLGAGVSEQYF.

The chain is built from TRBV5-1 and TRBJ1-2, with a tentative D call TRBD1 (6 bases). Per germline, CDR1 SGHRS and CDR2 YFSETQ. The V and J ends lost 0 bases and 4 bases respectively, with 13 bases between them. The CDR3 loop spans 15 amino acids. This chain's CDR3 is CASSLDAGESYGYTF. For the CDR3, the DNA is TGCGCCAGCAGCTTGGACGCAGGGGAGAGCTATGGCTACACCTTC.

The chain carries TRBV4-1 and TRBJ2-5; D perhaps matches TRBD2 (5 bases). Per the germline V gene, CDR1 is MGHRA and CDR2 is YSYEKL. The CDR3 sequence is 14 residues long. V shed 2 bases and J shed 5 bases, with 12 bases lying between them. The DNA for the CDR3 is TGCGCCAGCAGCCAACTCCTGGGAGTGGAGACCCAGTACTTC. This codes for CASSQLLGVETQYF.

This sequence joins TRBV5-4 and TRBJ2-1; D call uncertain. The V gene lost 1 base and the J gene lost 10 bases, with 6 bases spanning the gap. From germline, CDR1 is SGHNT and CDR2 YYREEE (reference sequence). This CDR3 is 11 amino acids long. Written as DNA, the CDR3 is TGTGCCAGCAGCTTGACCCAAGAGCAGTTCTTC. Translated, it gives CASSLTQEQFF.

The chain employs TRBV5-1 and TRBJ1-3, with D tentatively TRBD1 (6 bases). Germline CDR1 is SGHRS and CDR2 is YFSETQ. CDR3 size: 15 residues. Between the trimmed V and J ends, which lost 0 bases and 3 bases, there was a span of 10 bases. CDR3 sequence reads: CASSLATGIGNTIYF. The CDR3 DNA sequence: TGCGCCAGCAGCTTGGCAACAGGGATTGGAAACACCATATATTTT.

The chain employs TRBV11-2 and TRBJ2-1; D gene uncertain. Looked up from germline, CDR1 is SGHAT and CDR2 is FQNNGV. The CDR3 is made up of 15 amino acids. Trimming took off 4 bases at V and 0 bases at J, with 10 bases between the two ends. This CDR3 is CASSWSPSSYNEQFF. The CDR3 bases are TGTGCCAGCAGCTGGAGCCCCAGCTCCTACAATGAGCAGTTCTTC. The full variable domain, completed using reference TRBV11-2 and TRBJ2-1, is EAGVAQSPRYKIIEKRQSVAFWCNPISGHATLYWYQQILGQGPKLLIQFQNNGVVDDSQLPKDRFSAERLKGVDSTLKIQPAKLEDSAVYLCASSWSPSSYNEQFFGPGTRLTVL.

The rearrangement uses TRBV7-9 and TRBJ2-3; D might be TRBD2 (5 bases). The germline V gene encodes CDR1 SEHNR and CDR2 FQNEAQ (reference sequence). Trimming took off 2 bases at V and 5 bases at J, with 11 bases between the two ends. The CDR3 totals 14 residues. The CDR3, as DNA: TGTGCCAGCAGCTTACTAGCTGTGGGAGATACGCAGTATTTT. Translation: CASSLLAVGDTQYF.

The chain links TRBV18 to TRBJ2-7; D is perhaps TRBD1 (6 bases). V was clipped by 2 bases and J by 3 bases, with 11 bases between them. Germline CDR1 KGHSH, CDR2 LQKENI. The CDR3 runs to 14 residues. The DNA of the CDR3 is TGTGCCAGCTCACCAAACGCGGACAGCTACGAGCAGTACTTC. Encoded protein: CASSPNADSYEQYF.